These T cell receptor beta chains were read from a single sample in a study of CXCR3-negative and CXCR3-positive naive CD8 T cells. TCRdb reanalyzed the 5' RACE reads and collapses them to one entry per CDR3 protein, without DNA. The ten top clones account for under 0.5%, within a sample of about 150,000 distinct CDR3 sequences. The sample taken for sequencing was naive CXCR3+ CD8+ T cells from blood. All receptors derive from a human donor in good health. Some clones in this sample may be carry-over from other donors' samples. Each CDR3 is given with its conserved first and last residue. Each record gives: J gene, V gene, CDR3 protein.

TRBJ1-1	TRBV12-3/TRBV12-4	CASSVRGAGNTEAFF
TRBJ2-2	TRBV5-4	CASTTDTGELFF
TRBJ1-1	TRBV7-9	CASSLPGSTEAFF
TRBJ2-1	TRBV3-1	CASSHRTSGYNEQFF
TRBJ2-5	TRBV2	CASSETGGGSGRYETQYF
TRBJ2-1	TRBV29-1	CSVEAGTGAYNEQFF
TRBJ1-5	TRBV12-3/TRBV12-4	CASSHTAINQPQHF
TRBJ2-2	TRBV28	CASSLGSGVLTGELFF
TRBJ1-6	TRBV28	CASSGGGYNSPLHF
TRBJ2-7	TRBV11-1	CASSSMGPSSEQYF
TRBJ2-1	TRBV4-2	CASSQGTDPEDSYNEQFF
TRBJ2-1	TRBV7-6	CASSRGGSYNEQFF
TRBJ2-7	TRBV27	CASSFHPVPAGEQYF
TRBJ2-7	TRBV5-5	CASSLDRGSPRYEQYF
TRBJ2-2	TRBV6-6	CASSYPTGWGTNTGELFF
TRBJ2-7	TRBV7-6	CASSLEDGYEQYF
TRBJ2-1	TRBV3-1	CASSQDSSTYNEQFF
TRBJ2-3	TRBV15	CATRSGLAGARTDTQYF
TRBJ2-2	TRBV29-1	CSVPSFTGTYYTGELFF
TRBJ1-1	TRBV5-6	CASSVPGQGEVATEAFF
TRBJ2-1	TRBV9	CASASSKEGGNEQFF
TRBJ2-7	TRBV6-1	CASSEFTDTLVSYEQYF
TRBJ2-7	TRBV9	CASKGLGNEQYF
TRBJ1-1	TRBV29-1	CSVEDPQSRGVNTEAFF
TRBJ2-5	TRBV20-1	CSASEPLAQETQYF
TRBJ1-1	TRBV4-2	CASSQDWNGGTEAFF
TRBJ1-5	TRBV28	CASSFRDSNQPQHF
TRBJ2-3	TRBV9	CASSAGWGGTSTDTQYF
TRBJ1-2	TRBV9	CASSSGGDYGYTF
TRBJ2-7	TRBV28	CASSPGQNSYEQYF
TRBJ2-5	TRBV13	CASSTGTSGSGPRETQYF
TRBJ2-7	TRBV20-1	CSASGTGEIPRTYEQYF
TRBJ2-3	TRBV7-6	CASSPGQGTDTQYF
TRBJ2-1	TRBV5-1	CASSYGTGSPYNEQFF
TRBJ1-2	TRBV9	CASSPDGGGDYGYTF
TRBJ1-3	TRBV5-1	CASSQGQVLSGNTIYF
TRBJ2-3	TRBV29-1	CSVEGQKNPKSTDTQYF
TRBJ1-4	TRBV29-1	CSVTQAGEKLFF
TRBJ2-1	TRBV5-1	CASSVDSGGYNEQFF
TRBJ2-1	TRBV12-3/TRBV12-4	CASSRPGTINNEQFF
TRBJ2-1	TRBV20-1	CSAKWYNEQFF
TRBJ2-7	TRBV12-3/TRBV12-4	CASRSERSHEQYF
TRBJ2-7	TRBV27	CASSTSENSYEQYF
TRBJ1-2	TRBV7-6	CASSSTGGINDGYTF
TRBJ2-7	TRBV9	CASSVASGNYEQYF
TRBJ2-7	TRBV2	CATRQGIYEQYF
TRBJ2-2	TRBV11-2	CASSPYIAGTGELFF
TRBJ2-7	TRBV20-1	CSARDRSNYEQYF
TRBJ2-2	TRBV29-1	CSVFGTATNTGELFF
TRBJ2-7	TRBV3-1	CASSQGLRGFSEQYF
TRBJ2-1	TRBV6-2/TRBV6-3	CASSYLAGFNNEQFF